The 6 T cell receptor beta chains below were found in one sample sequenced in a study of T cell repertoires in aging, cancer and after chemotherapy. The template was genomic DNA from peripheral blood, not RNA. TRB rearrangements spanning V, D and J were amplified using mixed TRB-A/B primers. TCRdb analysed the multiplex PCR reads with MiXCR anew, one entry per CDR3 protein. Of 3,500 to 5,000 distinct CDR3 sequences listed, over 60% were seen once; the top ten hold around 30%. Source material: blood. These receptors came from a human donor with a solid tumor.

Here the CDR3 reads CSVRAGTETYEQYF. In DNA, the CDR3 is TGCAGCGTGCGAGCCGGGACAGAGACCTACGAGCAGTACTTC. The V and J genes are TRBV29-1 and TRBJ2-7; 7 nucleotides match TRBD1. The CDR3 consists of 14 residues. V lost 6 bases to trimming and J lost 2 bases; unmatched junction nucleotides: 10. CDR1 SQVTM and CDR2 ANQGSEA come from the germline V gene.

V and J are TRBV15 and TRBJ2-3, with 10 bases lining up with TRBD2. The CDR3 covers 15 residues. V gave up 0 bases and J gave up 6 bases; unmatched junction bases: 3. The germline V gene encodes CDR1 LNHNV and CDR2 YYDKDF (reference sequence). Written as DNA, the CDR3 is TGTGCCACCAGCAGAGATCCTAGCGGGAGTGATACGCAGTATTTT. Encoded protein: CATSRDPSGSDTQYF.

The chain uses TRBV19 and TRBJ1-3, with 7 bases lining up with TRBD1. V trimming: 3 bases; J trimming: 0 bases; junction bases outside the gene matches: 14. The CDR3 contains 19 residues. CDR1 is LNHDA and CDR2 is SQIVND in the germline V gene (reference sequence). In DNA form, the CDR3 reads TGTGCCAGTAGTATTCATAGTAGGACAGGAATCTTCTCTGGAAACACCATATATTTT. It specifies CASSIHSRTGIFSGNTIYF.

V is TRBV15 and J is TRBJ2-2; D tentatively reads TRBD1 or TRBD2 (5 bases each). Trimming left V 2 bases short and J 4 bases short, with 14 bases between. This CDR3 has 16 amino acids. Germline CDR1 reads LNHNV; CDR2 reads YYDKDF (reference sequence). The DNA of the CDR3 is TGTGCCACCAGCAGAACTCAGGGAGTAAGCACCGGGGAGCTGTTTTTT. It encodes CATSRTQGVSTGELFF.

This chain connects TRBV6-1 to TRBJ1-5; D is undetermined. Germline V gives CDR1 MNHNS, CDR2 SASEGT. The CDR3 consists of 13 residues. Trimming removed 8 bases from V and 4 bases from J, with 12 bases in between. The CDR3 coding sequence is TGTGCCAGCCAGAGTGACGGGAATCAGCCCCAGCATTTT. It specifies CASQSDGNQPQHF.

This clonotype was seen a single time. The gene calls are TRBV6-6 and TRBJ1-2, with 9 bases aligning to TRBD1. The CDR3 spans 19 residues. Per the germline V gene, CDR1 is MNHNY and CDR2 is SVGAGI (reference sequence). The V gene end was trimmed by 0 bases and the J gene end by 1 base; junction bases not matched to a gene: 12. CDR3 DNA sequence: TGTGCCAGCAGTTACTCGAAGGCGGACAGGGGTTCCGGTAACTATGGCTACACCTTC. This sequence encodes CASSYSKADRGSGNYGYTF.